The text below deals with one TCR beta chain. As yet, its antigen is unknown. The CDR3 totals 17 residues. Germline assignment: CDR1 MNHNY and CDR2 SVGAGI (reference sequence). The V end was cut by 6 bases, the J end by 2 bases, with 20 bases between. The data originate from a study of blood T cells in healthy people across ages. Study-level points and caveats: Diversity was higher, and naive CD4+ cells more numerous, in long-lived donors than in aged donors.

A second PCR of about 7 to 12 cycles used a sample-barcoded 5' primer and a J-beta primer mix. Each CDR3 protein gets one entry after TCRdb re-called the 5' RACE reads with MiXCR. The sample lists roughly 930,000 distinct CDR3 sequences; 40% to 60% were seen once. Ten milliliters of peripheral blood were drawn from each donor into EDTA-treated tubes. No fewer than 7 million PBMCs went into each sample. The rearrangement links TRBV6-6 to TRBJ1-3, with D possibly matching TRBD1 (6 bases). Specimen: blood. The receptor's source is a man under 40 in good health. CDR3 in amino acids: CASSQAQGRGAGNTIYF. CDR3 bases: TGTGCCAGCAGCCAAGCACAGGGAAGAGGAGCTGGAAACACCATATATTTT.